The 23 T cell receptor beta chains below were found in one sample sequenced in a study of CD8+ T cells in alopecia areata. Investigators isolated RNA and reverse transcribed it into cDNA to act as the sequencing template. Generated by immunoSEQ multiplex PCR, the TCRdb table keeps only in-frame clones and is missing some. The table lists about 200,000 clones, 35% to 40% of them singletons. Treatment given: oral pan-JAK inhibitor, 5-10 mg twice daily. Source: CD4+ T cells sorted from blood, taken at approximately week 34, from a patient treated with tofacitinib. Receptor source: a human donor with alopecia areata.

This chain links TRBV19 with TRBJ1-1; no definite D call. This CDR3 region has 14 residues. Germline CDR1 LNHDA, CDR2 SQIVND (reference sequence). Deletions cut 0 bases from V and 5 bases from J, with 10 bases between. CDR3 in DNA: TGTGCCAGTAGTATAGAGAAGATGGGGACTGAAGCTTTCTTT. The encoded protein is CASSIEKMGTEAFF.

The chain is built from TRBV29-1 and TRBJ2-2; TRBD2 matches at 14 bases. The trim removed 5 bases at V and 3 bases at J, leaving 2 bases unmatched. The length of the CDR3 is 15 residues. Germline V gene data show CDR1 as SQVTM and CDR2 as ANQGSEA. The DNA of the CDR3 is TGCAGCGTTAAGGGACTAGCGGGAGACACCGGGGAGCTGTTTTTT. It translates to CSVKGLAGDTGELFF.

This rearrangement joins TRBV9 to TRBJ1-5; 7 bases align to TRBD1. CDR1 and CDR2 from the germline V gene are SGDLS and YYNGEE. The CDR3 covers 14 residues. V lost 0 bases to trimming and J lost 6 bases; unmatched junction nucleotides: 3. CDR3 loop: CASSVGGGGQPQHF. In nucleotides, the CDR3 is TGTGCCAGCAGCGTAGGAGGGGGCGGTCAGCCCCAGCATTTT.

This clone was counted only a few times. The chain carries TRBV9 and TRBJ1-2; D is unresolved. Germline CDR1 and CDR2: SGDLS and YYNGEE. There are 14 residues in the CDR3. Trimming shortened V by 0 bases and J by 7 bases, and 13 bases separated the two germline ends. The CDR3 DNA reads TGTGCCAGCAGCGTAGGAGGTAGCGTCCCTGGCTACACCTTC. Translating gives CASSVGGSVPGYTF.

The V and J genes are TRBV15 and TRBJ1-4; 7 nucleotides match TRBD1. Per germline, CDR1 LNHNV and CDR2 YYDKDF (reference sequence). Trimming at V came to 2 bases and at J to 4 bases, leaving 4 bases not matched to a gene. This CDR3 comprises 15 residues. CDR3 in amino acids: CATSRRTGGNEKLFF. The DNA of the CDR3 is TGTGCCACCAGCAGAAGGACAGGAGGTAATGAAAAACTGTTTTTT.

This clone was seen a handful of times. This chain joins TRBV25-1 and TRBJ2-7; D is ambiguous. This CDR3 contains 14 residues. The V gene's germline CDR1 is MGHDK and CDR2 SYGVNS. V dropped 2 bases and J dropped 0 bases, with 8 bases sitting between them. The CDR3: CASSEGRSSYEQYF. CDR3 DNA: TGTGCCAGCAGTGAAGGCAGGAGCTCCTACGAGCAGTACTTC.

This clone has more than one count but fewer than ten. This chain uses TRBV7-8 with TRBJ2-5; D unresolved. Trimming left V 0 bases short and J 5 bases short, with 7 bases between. This CDR3 contains 13 residues. Germline CDR1 and CDR2: SGHVS and FQNEAQ. The CDR3 region has the DNA TGTGCCAGCAGCTTAGCGCCGGTCGAGACCCAGTACTTC. This codes for CASSLAPVETQYF.

This clone was seen repeatedly, ten times or more. V and J are TRBV7-9 and TRBJ2-1; 7 bases align to TRBD1. This CDR3 region has 13 residues. CDR1 is SEHNR, CDR2 FQNEAQ, per germline (reference sequence). V shed 1 base, J shed 9 bases, and the junction held 3 bases outside the gene matches. In nucleotides, the CDR3 is TGTGCCAGCAGCTTAGGAGGGGGCGGTGAGCAGTTCTTC. This encodes CASSLGGGGEQFF. The variable domain in full, completed from reference TRBV7-9 and TRBJ2-1, reads DTGVSQNPRHKITKRGQNVTFRCDPISEHNRLYWYRQTLGQGPEFLTYFQNEAQLEKSRLLSDRFSAERPKGSFSTLEIQRTEQGDSAMYLCASSLGGGGEQFFGPGTRLTVL.

This rearrangement joins TRBV6-1 to TRBJ2-7; the match to TRBD2 covers 7 bases. CDR3 length: 16 residues. Trimming removed 2 bases from V and 2 bases from J; junction bases left unmatched: 9. CDR1 and CDR2 (germline): MNHNS, SASEGT. The CDR3 protein is CASSETGVGGAYEQYF. In DNA, the CDR3 is TGTGCCAGCAGTGAAACCGGAGTGGGAGGGGCCTACGAGCAGTACTTC.

This clone was picked up a small number of times. The chain employs TRBV27 and TRBJ2-1, with TRBD1 as a possible D gene (5 bases). V was shortened by 7 bases and J by 0 bases, with 13 bases between the two germline ends. The CDR3 spans 15 residues. Germline-derived CDR1 and CDR2 are MNHEY and SMNVEV (reference sequence). Here the CDR3 reads CASTRQGPSYNEQFF. CDR3 DNA sequence: TGTGCCAGCACCCGCCAGGGCCCCTCCTACAATGAGCAGTTCTTC.

The chain uses TRBV5-1 and TRBJ1-1; D is perhaps TRBD1 (5 bases). CDR1 SGHRS and CDR2 YFSETQ come from the germline V gene. The V and J ends lost 0 bases and 10 bases respectively, with 19 bases between them. The CDR3 covers 15 residues. This chain's CDR3 is CASSLAAAGPARAFF. CDR3 sequence (DNA): TGCGCCAGCAGCTTGGCTGCGGCAGGGCCGGCGAGAGCTTTCTTT.

The chain is built from TRBV29-1 and TRBJ1-5; D is unresolved. Germline V gene data show CDR1 as SQVTM and CDR2 as ANQGSEA. Trimming took 6 bases from V and 3 from J, leaving 12 bases between them. The CDR3 has 13 residues. The CDR3 DNA reads as TGCAGCGTGGCGGACGGAAACAATCAGCCCCAGCATTTT. This translates into CSVADGNNQPQHF.

The CDR3 reads CSAGPEAFF. The DNA for the CDR3 is TGCAGTGCTGGTCCTGAAGCTTTCTTT. The rearrangement links TRBV20-1 to TRBJ1-1; D is ambiguous. The CDR3 has 9 amino acids. Germline lookup yields CDR1 DFQATT and CDR2 SNEGSKA (reference sequence). Trimming left V 5 bases short and J 6 bases short, with 4 bases between.

The chain combines TRBV30 with TRBJ1-4; D not certain. The germline V gene encodes CDR1 GTSNPN and CDR2 SVGIG (reference sequence). V gave up 7 bases and J gave up 5 bases, with 14 bases separating them. There are 13 residues in the CDR3. CDR3 DNA sequence: TGTGCCTTCACTAGGGAGTTAAATGAAAAACTGTTTTTT. Protein: CAFTRELNEKLFF.

J is TRBJ2-7 and V is TRBV5-1, with D unclear. V was cut by 1 base and J by 0 bases, with 8 bases left in between. The CDR3 consists of 14 residues. Germline V lookup: CDR1 SGHRS, CDR2 YFSETQ. CDR3: CASSLNAGSYEQYF. The CDR3 DNA sequence: TGCGCCAGCAGCTTGAATGCAGGCTCCTACGAGCAGTACTTC.

This clone was seen more than once but under ten times. This rearrangement joins TRBV4-1 to TRBJ2-4; D is possibly TRBD1 (5 bases). The CDR3 contains 15 residues. V shed 2 bases and J shed 7 bases, with 15 bases lying between them. Germline V gene lookup returns CDR1 MGHRA and CDR2 YSYEKL. The CDR3 nucleotides read TGCGCCAGCAGCCAATCACATCGTCAGGGTAACATTCAGTACTTC. It specifies CASSQSHRQGNIQYF.

This chain joins TRBV7-2 and TRBJ2-2; either TRBD1 or TRBD2 may fit D (5 bases each). The V and J ends lost 5 bases and 4 bases respectively, with 17 bases between them. CDR1 SGHTA and CDR2 FQGNSA come from the germline V gene. The CDR3 consists of 16 residues. CDR3 DNA sequence: TGTGCCAGCAGCGGGACGTTTAGTTCTGGCACCGGGGAGCTGTTTTTT. It yields the protein CASSGTFSSGTGELFF.

This clone has just a few counts. V and J are TRBV7-9 and TRBJ2-3; no clear D. V dropped 3 bases and J dropped 0 bases, with 7 bases sitting between them. This CDR3 comprises 14 residues. Per germline, CDR1 SEHNR and CDR2 FQNEAQ (reference sequence). CDR3: CASSLLISTDTQYF. In nucleotides, the CDR3 is TGTGCCAGCAGCTTGTTAATCAGCACAGATACGCAGTATTTT.

The chain couples TRBV9 to TRBJ1-2; 10 bases line up with TRBD1. Germline V gene lookup returns CDR1 SGDLS and CDR2 YYNGEE. Trimming cost V 3 bases and J 2 bases; bases outside gene matches: 4. The CDR3 covers 15 residues. CDR3 region: CASSDRDRGNYGYTF. The CDR3 bases are TGTGCCAGCAGCGACCGGGACAGGGGAAACTATGGCTACACCTTC.

The chain uses TRBV7-8 and TRBJ1-3; the match to TRBD1 covers 10 bases. The CDR3 totals 17 residues. Unmatched junction bases numbered 6, after V lost 4 bases and J lost 0 bases. The germline V gene encodes CDR1 SGHVS and CDR2 FQNEAQ. CDR3 DNA: TGTGCCAGCAGCTCTAGGGGACAGGGGAGCTCTGGAAACACCATATATTTT. It specifies CASSSRGQGSSGNTIYF. The full variable domain, in which reference TRBV7-8 and TRBJ1-3 provide the parts outside the CDR3, is GAGVSQSPRYKVAKRGQDVALRCDPISGHVSLFWYQQALGQGPEFLTYFQNEAQLDKSGLPSDRFFAERPEGSVSTLKIQRTQQEDSAVYLCASSSRGQGSSGNTIYFGEGSWLTVV.

There are a few counts of this clone. The J gene is TRBJ2-3, the V gene TRBV5-1; 9 nucleotides line up with TRBD2. The CDR3 has 15 residues. The germline gives CDR1 SGHRS, CDR2 YFSETQ. The J segment lost 2 bases and the V segment lost 4 bases, leaving 5 bases of the junction unmatched. The CDR3 spells CASSLSGGTTDTQYF. CDR3 nucleotide sequence: TGCGCCAGCAGCCTTAGCGGGGGAACCACAGATACGCAGTATTTT.

This chain connects TRBV11-2 to TRBJ2-7; 8 bases fit TRBD2. The V gene's germline CDR1 is SGHAT and CDR2 FQNNGV. V dropped 3 bases and J dropped 0; count of bases not matched to a gene: 10. This CDR3 region has 17 residues. The CDR3 region is CASSFSSGGPSSYEQYF. For the CDR3, the DNA is TGTGCCAGCAGCTTCTCCAGCGGGGGACCAAGCTCCTACGAGCAGTACTTC.

The rearrangement joins TRBV27 to TRBJ2-3; TRBD2 agrees at 10 bases. Looked up from germline, CDR1 is MNHEY and CDR2 is SMNVEV (reference sequence). The CDR3 loop spans 17 amino acids. J was trimmed by 2 bases and V by 5 bases; bases with no gene match: 10. The CDR3 DNA reads TGTGCCAGCAGTCCCCCCCGTGGACTAGCGGACACAGATACGCAGTATTTT. This sequence encodes CASSPPRGLADTDTQYF.